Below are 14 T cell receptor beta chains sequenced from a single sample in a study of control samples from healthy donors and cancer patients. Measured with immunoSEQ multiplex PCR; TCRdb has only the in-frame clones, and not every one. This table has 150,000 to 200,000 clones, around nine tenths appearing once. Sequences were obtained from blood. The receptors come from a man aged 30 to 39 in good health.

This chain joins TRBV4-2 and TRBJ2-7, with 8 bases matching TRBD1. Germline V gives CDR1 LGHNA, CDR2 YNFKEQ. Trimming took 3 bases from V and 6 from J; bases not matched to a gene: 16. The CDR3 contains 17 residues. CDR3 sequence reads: CASSQYGTGSLLREQYF. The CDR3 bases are TGTGCCAGCAGCCAGTACGGGACAGGCTCCCTCCTACGCGAGCAGTACTTC.

The CDR3 DNA reads as TGTGCCCTGGACAGGGGGCGCGGAGAGACCCAGTACTTC. Protein: CALDRGRGETQYF. V usage is TRBV2 and J usage is TRBJ2-5; 11 bases align to TRBD1. V dropped 11 bases and J dropped 4; count of bases not matched to a gene: 6. The CDR3 length is 13 residues. Looked up from germline, CDR1 is SNHLY and CDR2 is FYNNEI.

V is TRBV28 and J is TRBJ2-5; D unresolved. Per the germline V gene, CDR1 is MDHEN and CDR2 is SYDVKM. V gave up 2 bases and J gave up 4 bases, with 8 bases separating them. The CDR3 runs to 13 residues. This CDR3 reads CASSLREPETQYF. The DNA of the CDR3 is TGTGCCAGCAGTTTAAGGGAACCAGAGACCCAGTACTTC.

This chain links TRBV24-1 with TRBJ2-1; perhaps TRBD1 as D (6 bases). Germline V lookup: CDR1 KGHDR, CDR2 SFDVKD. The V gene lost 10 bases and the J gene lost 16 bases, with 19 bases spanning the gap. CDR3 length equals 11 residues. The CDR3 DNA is TGTGCCACTAGTTACCGGGACATAAAATTCTTC. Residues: CATSYRDIKFF.

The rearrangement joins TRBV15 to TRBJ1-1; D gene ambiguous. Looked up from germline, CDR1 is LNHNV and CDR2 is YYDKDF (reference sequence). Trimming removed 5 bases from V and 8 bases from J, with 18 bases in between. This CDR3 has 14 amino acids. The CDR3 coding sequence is TGTGCCACCAGCGCCCGGGATAGGATCGGCGAAGCTTTCTTT. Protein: CATSARDRIGEAFF.

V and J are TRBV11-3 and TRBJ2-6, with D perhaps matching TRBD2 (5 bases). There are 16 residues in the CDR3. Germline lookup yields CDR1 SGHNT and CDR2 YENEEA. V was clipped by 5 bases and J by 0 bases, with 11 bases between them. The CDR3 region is CASSPGVVSGANVLTF. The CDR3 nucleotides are TGTGCCAGCAGCCCCGGGGTTGTCTCTGGGGCCAACGTCCTGACTTTC.

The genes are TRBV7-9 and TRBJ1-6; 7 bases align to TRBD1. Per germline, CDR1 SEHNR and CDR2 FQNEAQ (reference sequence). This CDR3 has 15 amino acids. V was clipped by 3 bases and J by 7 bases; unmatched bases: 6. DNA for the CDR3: TGTGCCAGCAGCTTGAACAGGGGATGGAATTCACCCCTCCACTTT. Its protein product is CASSLNRGWNSPLHF.

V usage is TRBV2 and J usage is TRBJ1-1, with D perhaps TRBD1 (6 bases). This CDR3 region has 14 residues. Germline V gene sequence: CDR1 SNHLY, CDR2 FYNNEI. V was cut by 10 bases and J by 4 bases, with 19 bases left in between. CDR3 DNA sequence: TGTGCCACCCGGGGGCAGGGCCGGCCCACTGAAGCTTTCTTT. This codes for CATRGQGRPTEAFF.

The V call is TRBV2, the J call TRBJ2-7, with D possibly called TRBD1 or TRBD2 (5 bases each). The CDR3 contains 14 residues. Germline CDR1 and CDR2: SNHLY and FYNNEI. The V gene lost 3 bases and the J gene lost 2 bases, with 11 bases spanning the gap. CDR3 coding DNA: TGTGCCAGCAGTGATCGAAGAGGGGCCTACGAGCAGTACTTC. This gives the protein CASSDRRGAYEQYF.

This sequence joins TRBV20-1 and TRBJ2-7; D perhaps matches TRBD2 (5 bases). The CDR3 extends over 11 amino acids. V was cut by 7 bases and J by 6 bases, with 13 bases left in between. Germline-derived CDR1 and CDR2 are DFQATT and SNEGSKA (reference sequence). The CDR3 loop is CSVGSEGEQYF. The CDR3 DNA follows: TGCAGTGTGGGGAGTGAGGGCGAGCAGTACTTC.

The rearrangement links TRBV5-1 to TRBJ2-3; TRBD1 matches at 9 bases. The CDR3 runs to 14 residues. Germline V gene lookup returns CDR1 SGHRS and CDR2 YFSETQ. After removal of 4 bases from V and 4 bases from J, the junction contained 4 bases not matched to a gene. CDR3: CASSLRQGADTQYF. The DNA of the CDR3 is TGCGCCAGCAGCCTACGACAGGGGGCAGATACGCAGTATTTT.

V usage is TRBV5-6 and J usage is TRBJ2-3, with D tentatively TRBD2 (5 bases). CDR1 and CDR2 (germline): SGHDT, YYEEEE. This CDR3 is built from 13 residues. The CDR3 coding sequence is TGTGCTCCCCCGGACTCCAACACAGATACGCAGTATTTT. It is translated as CAPPDSNTDTQYF.

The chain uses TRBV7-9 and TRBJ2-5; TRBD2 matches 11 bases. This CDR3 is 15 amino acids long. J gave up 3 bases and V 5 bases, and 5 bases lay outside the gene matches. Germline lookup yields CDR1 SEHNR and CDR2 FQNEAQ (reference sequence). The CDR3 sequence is CASSPRGLAEETQYF. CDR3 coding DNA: TGTGCCAGCAGCCCCAGGGGACTAGCGGAAGAGACCCAGTACTTC.

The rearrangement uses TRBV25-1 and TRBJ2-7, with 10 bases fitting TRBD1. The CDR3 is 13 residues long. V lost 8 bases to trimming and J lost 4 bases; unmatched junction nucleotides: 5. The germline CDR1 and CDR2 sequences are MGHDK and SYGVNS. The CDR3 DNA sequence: TGTGCCAGCCGTAGACAGGGGGCTTACGAGCAGTACTTC. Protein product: CASRRQGAYEQYF.